This T cell receptor beta chain comes out of a study of blood T cell repertoires in COVID-19. The overall study: Collection of acute and convalescent COVID-19 samples took place in the United States, Italy and Spain.

Original processing methods: Amplification from reference gene primers served as the basis for estimated nucleated cell counts. The protocol was immunoSEQ multiplex PCR, while the TCRdb copy is restricted to in-frame clones and leaves out a portion. The V and J calls and clone size were taken over from that table, and D and trimming were inferred from the DNA. The sample shows 15,000 to 20,000 clones, approximately 80% of them seen only once. The CDR3 spans 16 residues. From germline, CDR1 is MDHEN and CDR2 SYDVKM. J gave up 1 base and V 8 bases, and 13 bases lay outside the gene matches. The receptor's source is a human donor in a cohort sampled during active COVID-19. V gene TRBV28 combines with J gene TRBJ2-7; 8 positions match TRBD2. Sequencing was performed on peripheral blood. The chain's CDR3 is CASGGRGSGTSYEQYF. DNA for the CDR3: TGTGCCAGCGGGGGGAGGGGTAGCGGGACGTCCTACGAGCAGTACTTC.